This paragraph reports one T cell receptor (beta chain). Antigen unknown. Sequencing used immunoSEQ multiplex PCR; TCRdb keeps in-frame clones, though not all of them. The table lists approximately 170,000 clones, roughly nine tenths of them singletons, with 6.9% in the top ten. Germline V CDR1 and CDR2: SGHNT, YYREEE (reference sequence). The CDR3 runs to 15 residues. With 2 bases clipped from V and 0 bases from J, the junction kept 2 bases outside the gene matches. The sample belongs to a study of T cell responses to AZD1222 COVID-19 vaccine. Overall study: Both about-4-week and about-12-week second-dose recipients were combined. Findings and caveats of the study: Donors were mostly white British, more females; clonal diversity possibly underestimated. Repertoire sampling happened only post peak T cell response.

The J gene is TRBJ1-3, the V gene TRBV5-4; 7 nucleotides agree with TRBD1. The input for sequencing was peripheral blood, taken on day 0 of AZD1222 vaccination. This receptor was obtained from an adult in good health. CDR3 sequence reads: CASSFRDSSGNTIYF. The CDR3 DNA reads as TGTGCCAGCAGCTTCCGGGACAGCTCTGGAAACACCATATATTTT.